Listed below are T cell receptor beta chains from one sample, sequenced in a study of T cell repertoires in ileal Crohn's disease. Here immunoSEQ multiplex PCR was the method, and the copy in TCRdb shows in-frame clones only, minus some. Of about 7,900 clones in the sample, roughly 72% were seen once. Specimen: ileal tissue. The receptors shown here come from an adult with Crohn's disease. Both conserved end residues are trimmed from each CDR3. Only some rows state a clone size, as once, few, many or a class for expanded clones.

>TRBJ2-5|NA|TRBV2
ASLRGGVQETQY
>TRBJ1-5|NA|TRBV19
ASSMTDRGSQPQH
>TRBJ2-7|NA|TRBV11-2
ASSLDGGHDS
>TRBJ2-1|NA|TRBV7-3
ASSPGQGRDEQF
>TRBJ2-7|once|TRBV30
AWSDSNYEQY
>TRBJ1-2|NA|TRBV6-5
ASSPTGNYGYT
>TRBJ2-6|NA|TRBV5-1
ASSSQSGGLSGANVLT
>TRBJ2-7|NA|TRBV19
ASSGRDTSGQY
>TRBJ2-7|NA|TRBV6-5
ASSYSGGGAAYEQY
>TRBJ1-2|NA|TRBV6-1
ASSSGTALSYGYT
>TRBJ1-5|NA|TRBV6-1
ASSDTVRNQPQH
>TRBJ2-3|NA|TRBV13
ASSLDQEGSAFTDTQY
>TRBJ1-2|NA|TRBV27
ASSLTREVSYGYT
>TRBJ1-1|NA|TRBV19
ASSEALNTEAF
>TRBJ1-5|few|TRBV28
ASSSFTGAHQPQH
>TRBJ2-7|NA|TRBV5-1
ASSEVTGGEQY
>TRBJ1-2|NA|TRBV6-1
ASSPGTGVLGGYT
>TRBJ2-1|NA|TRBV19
ASSIPQTGRQF
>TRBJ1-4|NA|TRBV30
AWSDWDRGSYFATNEKLF
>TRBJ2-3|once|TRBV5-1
ASGGGAKTDTQY
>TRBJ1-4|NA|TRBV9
ASSSAGPNEKLF
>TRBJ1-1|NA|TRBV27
ASSLGQMNTEAF
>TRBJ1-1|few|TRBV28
ASSSSLSAF
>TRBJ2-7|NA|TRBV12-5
ASGLVLSGLGGLLSYEQY
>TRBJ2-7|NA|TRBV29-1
SVESSRYEQY
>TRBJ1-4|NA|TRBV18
ASSPQVGQGSEKLF
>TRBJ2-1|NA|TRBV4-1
ASSQDSYSNEQF
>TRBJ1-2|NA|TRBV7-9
ASSLGVQATGGIHYGYT
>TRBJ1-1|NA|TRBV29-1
SAQGGTGGNTEAF
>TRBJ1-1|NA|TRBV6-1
ASSLGQGLNTEAF
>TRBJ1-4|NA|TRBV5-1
ASSLGGTNMEKLF
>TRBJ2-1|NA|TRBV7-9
ASSSRPFSGDYNEQF
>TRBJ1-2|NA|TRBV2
ASSEESRGIGYT
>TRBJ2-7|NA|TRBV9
ASSGGVSSYEQY
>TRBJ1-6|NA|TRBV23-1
ASSQPTGSSYNSPLH
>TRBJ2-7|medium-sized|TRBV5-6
ASSSPGLEVRDEQY
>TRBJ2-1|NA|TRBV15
ATSRTSGDYNEQF
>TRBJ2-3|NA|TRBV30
AWRGTRTGTQY
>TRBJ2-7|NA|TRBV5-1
ASRGDSRYEQY
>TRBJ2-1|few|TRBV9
ASSSRTGASDNEQF
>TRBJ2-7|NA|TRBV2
ASNQNRLTGLDSYEQY
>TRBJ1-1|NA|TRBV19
ASSITGATEAF
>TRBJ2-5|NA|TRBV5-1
ASSTGQSQETQY
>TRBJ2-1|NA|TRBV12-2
ASRLVRYSYNEQF
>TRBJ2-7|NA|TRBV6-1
ASSEAPGDCSSYEQY
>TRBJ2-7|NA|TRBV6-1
ASSEAPFNMGQGEGEQY
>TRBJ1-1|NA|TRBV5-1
ASSLGGGAHTEAF
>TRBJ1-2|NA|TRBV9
ASSHHDSIQANYGYT
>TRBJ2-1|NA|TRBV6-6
ASSYAGGLYNEQF
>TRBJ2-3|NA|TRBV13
ASSERIRTATDTQY
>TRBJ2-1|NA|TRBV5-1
ASTASETEYNEQF
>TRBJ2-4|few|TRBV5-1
ASSLGREALAAKNIQY
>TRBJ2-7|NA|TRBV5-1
ASSQPGTLSYEQY
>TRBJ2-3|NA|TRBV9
ASSRDSTDTQY
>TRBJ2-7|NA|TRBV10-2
ASSEGLTFEQY